This T cell receptor beta chain was obtained from a study of shared T cell receptors in the human thymus. The germline V gene has CDR1 MDHEN and CDR2 SYDVKM. The CDR3 contains 15 residues. V shed 3 bases, J shed 6 bases, and the junction held 7 bases outside the gene matches. TCRdb keeps only in-frame clones here, not all; method: immunoSEQ multiplex PCR. Counted here are some 660,000 clones, around 87% occurring once; the ten biggest clones make up just under 0.0095%. The same sample was also studied in work on human thymus T cells. That source adds: Repertoires from thymus and blood appeared to show biased V and J gene usage. Overlap was high between thymic repertoires from unrelated individuals, as reported in related research.

What was sequenced was thymocytes. The chain combines TRBV28 with TRBJ2-7, with 11 bases identical to TRBD1. The TCR originated in a boy less than two years old with a congenital heart defect. CDR3 DNA sequence: TGTGCCAGCAGTTTCTGTCGGACAGGGGGCTGCGAGCAGTACTTC. Encoded protein: CASSFCRTGGCEQYF.